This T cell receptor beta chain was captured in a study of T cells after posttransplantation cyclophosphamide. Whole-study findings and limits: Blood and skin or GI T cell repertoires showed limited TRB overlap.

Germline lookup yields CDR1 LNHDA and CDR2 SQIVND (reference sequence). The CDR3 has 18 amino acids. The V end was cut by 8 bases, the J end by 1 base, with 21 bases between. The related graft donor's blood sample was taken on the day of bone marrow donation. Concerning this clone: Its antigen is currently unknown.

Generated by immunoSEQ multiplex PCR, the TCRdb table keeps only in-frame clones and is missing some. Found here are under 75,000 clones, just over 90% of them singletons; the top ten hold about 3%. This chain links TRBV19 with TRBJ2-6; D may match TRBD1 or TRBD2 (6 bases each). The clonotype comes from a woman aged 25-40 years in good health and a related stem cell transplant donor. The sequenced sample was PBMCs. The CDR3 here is CASHSRGRRLSGANVLTF. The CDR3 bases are TGTGCCAGTCATTCCCGGGGGCGCAGATTATCTGGGGCCAACGTCCTGACTTTC.